This section outlines one T cell receptor beta chain sequence together with its context. What it binds is unknown. The sample originates from a study of cytomegalovirus exposure and HLA in healthy donors. Sequencing used immunoSEQ multiplex PCR; TCRdb keeps in-frame clones, though not all of them. This table holds about 130,000 clones, about 90% found once. Study results and caveats: The TCR clusters that emerged in the first cohort tended, a later analysis found, to co-occur in the approximately 120 validation repertoires.

This CDR3 is built from 15 residues. V lost 0 bases to trimming and J lost 5 bases; unmatched junction nucleotides: 6. CDR1 and CDR2 (germline): MNHNS, SASEGT. This receptor was identified in a man aged 25-40 years in good health and CMV-seronegative. The J gene is TRBJ1-2, the V gene TRBV6-1; 7 bases fit TRBD1. Sequences were obtained from PBMCs. The CDR3 bases are TGTGCCAGCAGTGAAGCGGAGGGACAGTGGTATGGCTACACCTTC. Translation: CASSEAEGQWYGYTF.